This is a list of T cell receptor beta chains from one sample in a study of blood T cell repertoires in COVID-19. Libraries were prepared by immunoSEQ multiplex PCR; TCRdb keeps only in-frame clonotypes and omits some of them. The data show about 370,000 clones, around 89% seen once. Sequencing was done on a sample of PBMCs or T cells enriched from blood (not recorded which). Receptors originate from a man between 18 and 29 years old who had recovered from COVID-19. Both conserved end residues are part of each CDR3. D genes are given only for firm matches. For some rows the clone size is stated as once, few or many, or as a class when expanded; others skip it.

TRBV6-5	TRBJ2-5	.	.	TGTGCCAGCAGTTACCGGCAGGGGCAAGAGACCCAGTACTTC	CASSYRQGQETQYF
TRBV28	TRBJ2-3	.	.	TGTGCCATGGAAAAAGGGGGCACAGATACGCAGTATTTT	CAMEKGGTDTQYF
TRBV25-1	TRBJ2-2	.	TRBD1	TGTGCCAGCAGTCTCGACAGGGCCGCGAACACCGGGGAGCTGTTTTTT	CASSLDRAANTGELFF
TRBV4-1	TRBJ1-3	.	.	TGCGCCAGCAGCCAAGAGGGCAGGGTACTCAACACCATATATTTT	CASSQEGRVLNTIYF
TRBV5-1	TRBJ1-2	.	.	TGCGCCAGCGGGCCCATAGGGGCTAACTATGGCTACACCTTC	CASGPIGANYGYTF
TRBV10-3	TRBJ1-2	.	TRBD1	TGTGCCATCTCACCCGACAGGGGGCGTATCAGCTATGGCTACACCTTC	CAISPDRGRISYGYTF
TRBV7-2	TRBJ1-4	.	.	TGTGCCAGCAGCTTAGTAGGAGGGGCTTTTTCGGAAAAACTGTTTTTT	CASSLVGGAFSEKLFF
TRBV6-5	TRBJ2-5	.	TRBD2	TGTGCCAGCCTAGCGGGAGTGGCCCAAGAGACCCAGTACTTC	CASLAGVAQETQYF
TRBV6-5	TRBJ1-5	.	.	TGTGCCAGCATTGTCTCGGGATACAACCAGCCCCAGCATTTT	CASIVSGYNQPQHF
TRBV3-1/TRBV3-2	TRBJ1-1	.	.	TGTGCCAGCAGCCACGGAGCGGCCAAGGGAGCTTTCTTT	CASSHGAAKGAFF
TRBV7-3	TRBJ2-1	.	.	TGTGCCAGCAGCCCACTGACTAGTTCGGATGAGCAGTTCTTC	CASSPLTSSDEQFF
TRBV3-1/TRBV3-2	TRBJ2-1	.	.	TGTGCCAGCAGCCCAGTCGACAATGAGCAGTTCTTC	CASSPVDNEQFF
TRBV29-1	TRBJ1-2	.	TRBD1	TGCAGCGTTGTACCGACAGGGGCGAATGGCTACACCTTC	CSVVPTGANGYTF
TRBV7-8	TRBJ2-5	once	TRBD2	TGTGCCAGCAGCTTGGGACTAGCGAGGGAGACCCAGTACTTC	CASSLGLARETQYF
TRBV4-2	TRBJ2-1	.	TRBD2	TGTGCCAGCAGCCAAAACAGCGGGAGCTCCTACAATGAGCAGTTCTTC	CASSQNSGSSYNEQFF
TRBV18	TRBJ1-6	.	TRBD1	TGTGCCAGCTCACCGAATTTCTCGACAGGGGGCGCGCAACGGTCACCCCTCCACTTT	CASSPNFSTGGAQRSPLHF
TRBV19	TRBJ2-6	.	.	TGTGCCAGTACAGGGGAAATCAACTCTGGGGCCAACGTCCTGACTTTC	CASTGEINSGANVLTF
TRBV27	TRBJ2-5	few	TRBD2	TGTGCCAGCAGTCCTAAGGGGACTAGCTGGGTGACCCAGTACTTC	CASSPKGTSWVTQYF
TRBV7-9	TRBJ2-5	few	.	TGTGCCAGCAGCTCGCTCAGCGGAAAACAAGAGACCCAGTACTTC	CASSSLSGKQETQYF
TRBV4-1	TRBJ1-1	.	.	TGCGCCAGCAGCCACGAGGGGGGGAGAAACACTGAAGCTTTCTTT	CASSHEGGRNTEAFF
TRBV2	TRBJ2-7	.	TRBD2	TGTGCCAGCACCGTGACTAGCGGGAGCTCCTACGAGCAGTACTTC	CASTVTSGSSYEQYF
TRBV6-6	TRBJ1-1	.	.	TGTGCCAGCAGTTATGCGGAGGGGAACACTGAAGCTTTCTTT	CASSYAEGNTEAFF
TRBV2	TRBJ1-6	.	.	TGTGCCAGCAGTGAAGCGCTTACGGCCCTCCACTTT	CASSEALTALHF
TRBV27	TRBJ1-4	.	.	TGTGCCAGCAGACAGACCGGGAAAGAAAAACTGTTTTTT	CASRQTGKEKLFF